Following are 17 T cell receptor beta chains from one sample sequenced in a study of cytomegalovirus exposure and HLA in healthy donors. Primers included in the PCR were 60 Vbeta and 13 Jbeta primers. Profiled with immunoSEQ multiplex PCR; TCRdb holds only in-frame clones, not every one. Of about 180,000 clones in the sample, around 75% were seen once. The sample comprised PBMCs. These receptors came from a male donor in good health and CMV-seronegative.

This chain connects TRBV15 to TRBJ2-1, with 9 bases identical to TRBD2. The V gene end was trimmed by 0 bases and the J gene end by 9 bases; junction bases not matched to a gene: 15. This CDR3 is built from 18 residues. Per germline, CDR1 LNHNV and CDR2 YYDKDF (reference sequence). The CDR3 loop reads CATSRDPLAGEVDSEQFF. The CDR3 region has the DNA TGTGCCACCAGCAGAGATCCCTTAGCGGGAGAAGTGGACAGTGAGCAGTTCTTC.

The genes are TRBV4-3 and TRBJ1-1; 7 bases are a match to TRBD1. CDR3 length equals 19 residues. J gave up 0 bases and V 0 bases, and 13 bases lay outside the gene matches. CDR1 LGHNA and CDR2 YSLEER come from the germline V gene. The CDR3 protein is CASSQEITGQTYLNTEAFF. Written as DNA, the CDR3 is TGCGCCAGCAGCCAAGAAATAACGGGACAGACTTATTTGAACACTGAAGCTTTCTTT.

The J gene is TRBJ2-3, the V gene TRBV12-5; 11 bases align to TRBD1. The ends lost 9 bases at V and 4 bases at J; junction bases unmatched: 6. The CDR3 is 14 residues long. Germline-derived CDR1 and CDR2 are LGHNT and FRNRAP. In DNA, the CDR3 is TGTGCTAGCTTCCGGGACAGGGGGGCAGATACGCAGTATTTT. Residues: CASFRDRGADTQYF. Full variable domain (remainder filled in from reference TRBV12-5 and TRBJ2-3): DARVTQTPRHKVTEMGQEVTMRCQPILGHNTVFWYRQTMMQGLELLAYFRNRAPLDDSGMPKDRFSAEMPDATLATLKIQPSEPRDSAVYFCASFRDRGADTQYFGPGTRLTVL.

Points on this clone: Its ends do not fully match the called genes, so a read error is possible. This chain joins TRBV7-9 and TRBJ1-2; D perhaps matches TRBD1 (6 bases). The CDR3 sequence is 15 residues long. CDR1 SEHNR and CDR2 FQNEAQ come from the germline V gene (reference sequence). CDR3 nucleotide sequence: TGTTCCAGCAGCTCAGGGGACGACCCCGTCTATGGCTACACCTTC. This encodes CSSSSGDDPVYGYTF.

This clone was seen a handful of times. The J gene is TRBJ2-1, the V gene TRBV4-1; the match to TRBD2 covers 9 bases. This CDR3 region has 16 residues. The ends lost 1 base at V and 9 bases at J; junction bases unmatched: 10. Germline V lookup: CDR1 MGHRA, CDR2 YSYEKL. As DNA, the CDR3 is TGCGCCAGCAGCCAAGTGGAAGCGGGAGGTACGGCTGAGCAGTTCTTC. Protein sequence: CASSQVEAGGTAEQFF.

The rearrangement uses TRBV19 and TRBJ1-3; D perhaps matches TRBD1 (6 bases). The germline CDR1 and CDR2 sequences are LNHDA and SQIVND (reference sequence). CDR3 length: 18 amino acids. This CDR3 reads CATSRTGYGLTGGNTIYF. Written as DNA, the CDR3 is TGTGCGACGTCAAGAACAGGGTACGGATTAACGGGTGGAAACACCATATATTTT.

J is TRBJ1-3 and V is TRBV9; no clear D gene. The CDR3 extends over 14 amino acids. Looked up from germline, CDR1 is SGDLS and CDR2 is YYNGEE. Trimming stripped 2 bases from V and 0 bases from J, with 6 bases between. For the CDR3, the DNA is TGTGCCAGCAGCGTCTCTCTCTCTGGAAACACCATATATTTT. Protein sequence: CASSVSLSGNTIYF.

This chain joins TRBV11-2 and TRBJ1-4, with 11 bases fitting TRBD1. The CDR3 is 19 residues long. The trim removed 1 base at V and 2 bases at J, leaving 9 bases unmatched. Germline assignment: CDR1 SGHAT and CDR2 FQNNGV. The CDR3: CASSLVVRDRGLTNEKLFF. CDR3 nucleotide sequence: TGTGCCAGCAGCTTAGTGGTTCGGGACAGGGGGTTGACTAATGAAAAACTGTTTTTT. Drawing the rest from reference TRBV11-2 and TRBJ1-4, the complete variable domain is EAGVAQSPRYKIIEKRQSVAFWCNPISGHATLYWYQQILGQGPKLLIQFQNNGVVDDSQLPKDRFSAERLKGVDSTLKIQPAKLEDSAVYLCASSLVVRDRGLTNEKLFFGSGTQLSVL.

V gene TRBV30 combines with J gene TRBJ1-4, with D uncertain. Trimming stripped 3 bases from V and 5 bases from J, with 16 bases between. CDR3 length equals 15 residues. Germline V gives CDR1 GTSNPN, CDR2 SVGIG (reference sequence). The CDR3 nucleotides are TGTGCCTGGAGCACACCGCAGGAATTAAATGAAAAACTGTTTTTT. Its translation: CAWSTPQELNEKLFF.

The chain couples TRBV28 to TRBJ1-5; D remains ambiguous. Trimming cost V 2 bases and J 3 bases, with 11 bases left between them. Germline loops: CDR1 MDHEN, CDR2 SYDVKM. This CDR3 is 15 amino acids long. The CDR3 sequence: CASSLEAPLNQPQHF. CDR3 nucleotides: TGTGCCAGCAGTTTAGAAGCACCCCTCAATCAGCCCCAGCATTTT.

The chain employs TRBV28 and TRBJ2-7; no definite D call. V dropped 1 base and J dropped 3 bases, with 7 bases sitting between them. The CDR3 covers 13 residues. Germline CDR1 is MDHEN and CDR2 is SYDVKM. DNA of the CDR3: TGTGCCAGCAGTTTATCGAACTACTACGAGCAGTACTTC. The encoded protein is CASSLSNYYEQYF.

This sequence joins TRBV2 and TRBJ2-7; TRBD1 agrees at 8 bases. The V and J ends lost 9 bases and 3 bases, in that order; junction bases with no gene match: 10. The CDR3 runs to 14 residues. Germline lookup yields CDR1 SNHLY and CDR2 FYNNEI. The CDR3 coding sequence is TGTGCCAGTGCTCGGACAGGGTCGGACTACGAGCAGTACTTC. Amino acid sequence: CASARTGSDYEQYF. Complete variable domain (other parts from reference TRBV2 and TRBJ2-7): EPEVTQTPSHQVTQMGQEVILRCVPISNHLYFYWYRQILGQKVEFLVSFYNNEISEKSEIFDDQFSVERPDGSNFTLKIRSTKLEDSAMYFCASARTGSDYEQYFGPGTRLTVT.

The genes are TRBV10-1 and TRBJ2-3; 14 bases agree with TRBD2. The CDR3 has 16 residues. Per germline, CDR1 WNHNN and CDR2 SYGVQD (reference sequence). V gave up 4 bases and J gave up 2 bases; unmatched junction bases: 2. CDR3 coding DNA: TGCGCCAGCAGTGGGGGACTAGCGGGGGTCACAGATACGCAGTATTTT. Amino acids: CASSGGLAGVTDTQYF.

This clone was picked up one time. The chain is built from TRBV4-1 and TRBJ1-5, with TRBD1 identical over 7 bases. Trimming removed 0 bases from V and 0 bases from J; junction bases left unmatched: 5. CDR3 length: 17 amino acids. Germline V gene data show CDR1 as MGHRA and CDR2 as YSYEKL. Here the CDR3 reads CASSQDGGGLSNQPQHF. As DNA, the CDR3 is TGCGCCAGCAGCCAAGATGGAGGGGGCCTTAGCAATCAGCCCCAGCATTTT.

The DNA for the CDR3 is TGTGCCAGCAGCTTAGACTTATTCTACAATGAGCAGTTCTTC. Protein sequence: CASSLDLFYNEQFF. The chain joins TRBV7-8 to TRBJ2-1; D is unresolved. This CDR3 region has 14 residues. V was pared by 1 base and J by 3 bases, with 7 bases between. Germline values: CDR1 SGHVS, CDR2 FQNEAQ.

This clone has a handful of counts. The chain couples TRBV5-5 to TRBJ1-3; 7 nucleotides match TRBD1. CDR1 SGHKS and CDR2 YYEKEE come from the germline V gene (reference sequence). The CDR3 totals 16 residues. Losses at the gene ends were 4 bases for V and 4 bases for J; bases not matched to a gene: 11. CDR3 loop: CASSPFVQGSGNTIYF. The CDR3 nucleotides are TGTGCCAGCAGCCCGTTCGTACAGGGGTCCGGAAACACCATATATTTT.

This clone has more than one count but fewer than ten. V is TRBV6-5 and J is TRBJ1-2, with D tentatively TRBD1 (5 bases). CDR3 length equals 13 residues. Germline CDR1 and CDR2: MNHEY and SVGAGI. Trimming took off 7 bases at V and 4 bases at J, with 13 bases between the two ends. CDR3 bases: TGTGCCAGCACTCTAGGGGAACCCTATGGCTACACCTTC. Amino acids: CASTLGEPYGYTF.